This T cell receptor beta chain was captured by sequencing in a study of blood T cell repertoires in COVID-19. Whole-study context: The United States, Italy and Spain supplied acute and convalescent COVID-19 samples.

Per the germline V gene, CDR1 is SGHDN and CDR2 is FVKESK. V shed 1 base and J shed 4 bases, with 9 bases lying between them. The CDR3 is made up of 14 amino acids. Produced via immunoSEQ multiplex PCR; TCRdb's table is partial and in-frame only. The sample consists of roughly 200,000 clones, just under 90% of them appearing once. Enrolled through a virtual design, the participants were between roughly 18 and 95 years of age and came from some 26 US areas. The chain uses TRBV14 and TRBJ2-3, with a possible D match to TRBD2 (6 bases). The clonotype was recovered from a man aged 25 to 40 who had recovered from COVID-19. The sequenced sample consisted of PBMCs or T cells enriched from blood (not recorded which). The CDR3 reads CASSQGGEADTQYF. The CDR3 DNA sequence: TGTGCCAGCAGCCAAGGAGGGGAGGCAGATACGCAGTATTTT.